The T cell receptor (beta chain) described here comes from a study of T-cell memory formation after mild COVID-19. Amplification by 5'RACE using constant-segment primers produced TCR alpha and TCR beta cDNA libraries that carried sample barcodes and UMIs. TCRdb reprocessed the 5' RACE reads via MiXCR and lists one record per CDR3 protein. Here the sample spans 150,000 or so distinct CDR3 sequences, around 25% being singletons. The study's findings and limits: Later expanders leaned CD4+, whereas day 15 to 85 contracting clones were balanced CD4/CD8. Shrinking CD4+ clones were chiefly CM and EM; CD8+ ones were chiefly EMRA.

Turning to this clonotype: The antigen remains unidentified.

This CDR3 comprises 12 residues. Looked up from germline, CDR1 is LGHDT and CDR2 is YNNKEL (reference sequence). V dropped 0 bases and J dropped 7 bases, with 6 bases sitting between them. The TCR sequence derives from an adult woman who had mild COVID-19 (a few samples of this study predate the infection). Cell type and time point are not known. Sample: PBMCs or a T cell subset sorted from them (not recorded which). The V call is TRBV3-1, the J call TRBJ1-1; D might be TRBD1 (5 bases). The CDR3 nucleotides are TGTGCCAGCAGCCAAGAAACAGGTGAAGCTTTCTTT. It encodes CASSQETGEAFF.